Below, 12 T cell receptor beta chains from the same sample are listed, as sequenced in a study of shared T cell receptors in the human thymus. Assay: immunoSEQ multiplex PCR; the TCRdb copy retains only in-frame clones and omits some. This sample carries about 660,000 clones, around 87% of them seen once, and the ten largest clones take about 0.01%. These sequences were also reported in another study, on human thymus T cells.

The specimen sequenced was thymocytes. These receptors were collected from a boy under two years old with a congenital heart defect.

This clone appeared once. The CDR3 DNA sequence: TGTGCCAGCAGCTTAGGTAGTGGGGCCGACCAGCCCCAGCATTTT. This codes for CASSLGSGADQPQHF. The chain employs TRBV11-2 and TRBJ1-5, with a tentative D call TRBD1 (5 bases). The CDR3 contains 15 residues. V shed 1 base and J shed 7 bases, with 14 bases lying between them. Germline V lookup: CDR1 SGHAT, CDR2 FQNNGV.

This clone was counted between two and nine times. This chain links TRBV11-3 with TRBJ2-3; 14 nucleotides line up with TRBD2. CDR1 is SGHNT, CDR2 YENEEA, per germline. V lost 3 bases to trimming and J lost 7 bases; unmatched junction nucleotides: 3. This CDR3 contains 15 residues. As DNA, the CDR3 is TGTGCCAGCAGCTTGACTAGCGGGAGGGATTATACGCAGTATTTT. It encodes CASSLTSGRDYTQYF.

The chain has TRBV27 and TRBJ2-5, with unresolved D. The V gene's germline CDR1 is MNHEY and CDR2 SMNVEV (reference sequence). V lost 4 bases and J lost 3, with 15 bases in between. The length of the CDR3 is 15 residues. CDR3 loop: CASSSGSTLKETQYF. The CDR3 nucleotides read TGTGCCAGCAGTTCAGGCAGTACATTAAAAGAGACCCAGTACTTC.

This sequence joins TRBV28 and TRBJ1-2, with TRBD1 matching 8 bases. Germline V gene sequence: CDR1 MDHEN, CDR2 SYDVKM. V lost 4 bases, J lost 4 bases, and 8 bases stayed unmatched. The CDR3 is 15 amino acids. The DNA for the CDR3 is TGTGCCAGCAGTTGGCCCACAGGGGGACTCTATGGCTACACCTTC. Translating gives CASSWPTGGLYGYTF.

A single count supports this clone. The chain couples TRBV6-1 to TRBJ1-5; 7 bases are shared with TRBD1. Trimming took 7 bases from V and 5 from J; bases not matched to a gene: 8. CDR1 is MNHNS and CDR2 is SASEGT in the germline V gene. CDR3 length equals 14 residues. CDR3 coding DNA: TGTGCCAGCATCAACCCAGGGGGGCATCAGCCCCAGCATTTT. Residues: CASINPGGHQPQHF.

The V gene is TRBV28, the J gene TRBJ1-6; possible D gene TRBD1, 5 bases. The CDR3 has 14 residues. Germline-derived CDR1 and CDR2 are MDHEN and SYDVKM. Trimming took 3 bases from V and 10 from J, leaving 13 bases between them. DNA for the CDR3: TGTGCCAGCAGTTTTAGGCCAGGGTGGTCACCCCTCCACTTT. It encodes CASSFRPGWSPLHF.

Here the CDR3 reads CASSFGPGGISGNTIYF. CDR3 sequence (DNA): TGTGCCAGCAGCTTCGGTCCAGGGGGCATATCTGGAAACACCATATATTTT. J is TRBJ1-3 and V is TRBV5-6; TRBD1 matches 8 bases. CDR3 length: 17 amino acids. Germline assignment: CDR1 SGHDT and CDR2 YYEEEE. Trimming took 2 bases from V and 1 from J; bases not matched to a gene: 8.

The chain is built from TRBV28 and TRBJ2-5, with 8 nucleotides matching TRBD2. J gave up 5 bases and V 1 base, and 9 bases lay outside the gene matches. Germline V gene data show CDR1 as MDHEN and CDR2 as SYDVKM. The CDR3 is 16 residues long. CDR3 region: CASSLFREGRFETQYF. The CDR3 nucleotides read TGTGCCAGCAGTTTATTTCGGGAGGGCCGTTTCGAGACCCAGTACTTC.

V gene TRBV12-2 combines with J gene TRBJ2-7; the D call in the table, TRBD2, was not verified against the DNA. TRBV12-2 is labeled a pseudogene. The CDR3 extends over 19 amino acids. DNA of the CDR3: TGTGCAAGTCGCCCCCCGCCGGGACTAGCGGGAGTAACGACCTACGAGCAGTACTTC. Translating it yields CASRPPPGLAGVTTYEQYF.

This sequence joins TRBV4-2 and TRBJ1-2, with TRBD1 matching 8 bases. Germline CDR1 LGHNA, CDR2 YNFKEQ. V shed 0 bases, J shed 5 bases, and the junction held 5 bases outside the gene matches. The CDR3 is 15 amino acids. In DNA, the CDR3 is TGTGCCAGCAGCCAAGATGACAGGGGAGTATATGGCTACACCTTC. Translation gives CASSQDDRGVYGYTF.

The chain recombines TRBV25-1 with TRBJ2-7; D is unclear. V lost 2 bases to trimming and J lost 6 bases, with 14 bases between them. CDR1 is MGHDK, CDR2 SYGVNS, per germline. CDR3 size: 14 residues. CDR3 protein: CASSEKSPDCEQYF. The CDR3 DNA is TGTGCCAGCAGTGAAAAATCCCCTGACTGCGAGCAGTACTTC.

The table lists this clone with a count of one. This chain links TRBV9 with TRBJ2-1; 13 positions agree with TRBD2. This CDR3 region has 16 residues. The germline gives CDR1 SGDLS, CDR2 YYNGEE. The junction had 8 bases not matched to a gene; V was cut back by 4 bases and J by 7 bases. The CDR3 loop reads CASSLRTSGRLNEQFF. CDR3 sequence (DNA): TGTGCCAGCAGCTTGAGGACTAGCGGGAGATTGAATGAGCAGTTCTTC.